These T cell receptor beta chains were read from a single sample in a study of T-cell reconstitution after alpha-beta-depleted transplantation in children. TCRdb reanalysed the PCR reads using MiXCR and keeps one entry per CDR3 protein. Here the sample spans about 240,000 distinct CDR3 sequences, under 30% being singletons. Specimen: PBMCs, collected before TCRalphabeta/CD19-depleted stem cell transplant. Source of these receptors: a girl aged 2 to 10 with Fanconi anemia, due to receive a stem cell transplant. Both conserved end residues are part of each CDR3. D genes are given only for firm matches. A clone size is listed for some rows: how often the clone was seen (once, few, many), or a class if it is expanded.

j_gene | v_gene | d_gene | len | abundance | CDR3nt | CDR3aa
TRBJ2-1 | TRBV7-3 | . | 16 | . | TGTGCCAGCAGCTTAAGGAGAGGGGCCTCCTACAATGAGCAGTTCTTC | CASSLRRGASYNEQFF
TRBJ2-1 | TRBV29-1 | . | 13 | few | TGCAGCGTTGAGGGGAACACCTACAATGAGCAGTTCTTC | CSVEGNTYNEQFF
TRBJ1-2 | TRBV29-1 | TRBD1 | 14 | many | TGCAGCGTTTCAGCAGGGGGTGTCAACTATGGCTACACCTTC | CSVSAGGVNYGYTF
TRBJ2-1 | TRBV6-4 | . | 15 | . | TGTGCCAGCAGCCCCGGGGCAGACGTCTACAATGAGCAGTTCTTC | CASSPGADVYNEQFF
TRBJ2-1 | TRBV20-1 | TRBD1 | 16 | . | TGCAGTGCTAGTCCATGGACAGGGCGGCACTACAATGAGCAGTTCTTC | CSASPWTGRHYNEQFF
TRBJ1-4 | TRBV29-1 | . | 13 | . | TGCAGCGTTGTGACAGAGCCTAATGAAAAACTGTTTTTT | CSVVTEPNEKLFF
TRBJ2-6 | TRBV29-1 | . | 14 | . | TGCAGCGTTGTCCGGGACACTGGGGCCAACGTCCTGACTTTC | CSVVRDTGANVLTF
TRBJ2-7 | TRBV29-1 | . | 14 | many | TGCAGCGTTGAAATCGGGACCGACGGCTACGAGCAGTACTTC | CSVEIGTDGYEQYF
TRBJ2-3 | TRBV10-3 | . | 13 | many | TGTGCCATCAGTGGTAGAAGCACAGATACGCAGTATTTT | CAISGRSTDTQYF
TRBJ1-1 | TRBV25-1 | . | 13 | few | TGTGCCAGCAGTCATACAGGGAATACTGAAGCTTTCTTT | CASSHTGNTEAFF
TRBJ2-1 | TRBV6-5 | TRBD1 | 18 | . | TGTGCCAGCAGTTACTGGGGACAGGGGGCACATCCCTACAATGAGCAGTTCTTC | CASSYWGQGAHPYNEQFF
TRBJ2-3 | TRBV29-1 | . | 11 | few | TGCAGCGTTGAAGAGTACGATACGCAGTATTTT | CSVEEYDTQYF
TRBJ1-1 | TRBV29-1 | . | 12 | . | TGCAGCGTTGGCCCGACGGGAAATGAAGCTTTCTTT | CSVGPTGNEAFF
TRBJ2-2 | TRBV10-2 | . | 11 | many | TGCGCCAGCTGGAACACCGGGGAGCTGTTTTTT | CASWNTGELFF
TRBJ2-1 | TRBV20-1 | TRBD2 | 16 | . | TGCAGCGAACTAGCGGGGGGAGGGGGACTATACAATGAGCAGTTCTTC | CSELAGGGGLYNEQFF
TRBJ2-1 | TRBV28 | . | 15 | . | TGTGCCAGCAGCCTTCGAGGGCGTATTCGTTTTGAGCAGTTCTTC | CASSLRGRIRFEQFF
TRBJ2-1 | TRBV10-3 | TRBD2 | 15 | . | TGTGCCATCAGTGACTCGGGGGGGGCTTACAATGAGCAGTTCTTC | CAISDSGGAYNEQFF
TRBJ2-2 | TRBV6-5 | . | 15 | . | TGTGCCAGCAGTTACGGTGGAGTATACACCGGGGAGCTGTTTTTT | CASSYGGVYTGELFF
TRBJ2-3 | TRBV7-2 | . | 15 | . | TGTGCCAGCAGCTTATTGGCAGTTCTCACGGATACGCAGTATTTT | CASSLLAVLTDTQYF
TRBJ1-5 | TRBV5-5 | . | 15 | . | TGTGCCAGCAGCTTGTGGGGAGAGGGTAATCAGCCCCAGCATTTT | CASSLWGEGNQPQHF
TRBJ2-5 | TRBV20-1 | TRBD1 | 14 | . | TGCAGTGCTAGTGGGACAGACCGATCGGAGACCCAGTACTTC | CSASGTDRSETQYF
TRBJ2-5 | TRBV6-1 | . | 11 | many | TGTGCCAGCAGAAAGGGGGAGACCCAGTACTTC | CASRKGETQYF
TRBJ2-7 | TRBV7-2 | . | 14 | . | TGTGCCAGCAGCTTGAAGCTTCCGTCCCTCGAGCAGTACTTC | CASSLKLPSLEQYF
TRBJ2-7 | TRBV20-1 | . | 11 | many | TGCAGTGCCAAACAGCGCTACGAGCAGTACTTC | CSAKQRYEQYF
TRBJ1-3 | TRBV28 | . | 15 | . | TGTGCCAGCAGTTTATTGGAACCCTCTGGAAACACCATATATTTT | CASSLLEPSGNTIYF
TRBJ2-7 | TRBV7-2 | . | 15 | once | TGTGCCAGCAGCTTCAGGGAAGGGGCGTCCTACGAGCAGTACTTC | CASSFREGASYEQYF
TRBJ2-1 | TRBV12-3/TRBV12-4 | TRBD2 | 17 | many | TGTGCCAGCAGTTCAGGGGCCCTAGCGGGTGTCTACAATGAGCAGTTCTTC | CASSSGALAGVYNEQFF